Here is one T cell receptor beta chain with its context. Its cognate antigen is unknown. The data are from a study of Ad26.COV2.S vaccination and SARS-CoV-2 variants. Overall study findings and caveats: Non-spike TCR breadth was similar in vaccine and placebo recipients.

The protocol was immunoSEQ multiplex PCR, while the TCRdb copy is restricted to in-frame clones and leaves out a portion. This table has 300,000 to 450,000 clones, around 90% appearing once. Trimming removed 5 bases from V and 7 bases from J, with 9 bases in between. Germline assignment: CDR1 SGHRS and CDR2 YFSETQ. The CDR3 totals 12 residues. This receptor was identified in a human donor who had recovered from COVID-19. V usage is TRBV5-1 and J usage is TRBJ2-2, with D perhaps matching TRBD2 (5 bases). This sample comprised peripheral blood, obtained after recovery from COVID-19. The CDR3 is CASRAGIGELFF. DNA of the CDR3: TGCGCCAGCAGGGCCGGGATCGGGGAGCTGTTTTTT.